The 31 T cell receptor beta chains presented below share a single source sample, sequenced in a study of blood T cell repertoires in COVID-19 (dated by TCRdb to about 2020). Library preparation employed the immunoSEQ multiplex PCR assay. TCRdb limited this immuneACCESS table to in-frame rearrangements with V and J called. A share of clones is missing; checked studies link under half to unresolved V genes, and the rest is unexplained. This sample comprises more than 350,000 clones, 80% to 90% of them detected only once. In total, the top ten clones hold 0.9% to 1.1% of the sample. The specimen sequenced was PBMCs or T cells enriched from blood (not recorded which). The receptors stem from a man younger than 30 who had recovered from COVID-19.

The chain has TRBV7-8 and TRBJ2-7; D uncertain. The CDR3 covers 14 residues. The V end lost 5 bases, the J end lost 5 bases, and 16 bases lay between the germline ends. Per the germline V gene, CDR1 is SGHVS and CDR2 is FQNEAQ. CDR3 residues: CASSPRYLLHEQYF. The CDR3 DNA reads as TGTGCCAGCAGCCCCAGGTATCTGCTCCACGAGCAGTACTTC.

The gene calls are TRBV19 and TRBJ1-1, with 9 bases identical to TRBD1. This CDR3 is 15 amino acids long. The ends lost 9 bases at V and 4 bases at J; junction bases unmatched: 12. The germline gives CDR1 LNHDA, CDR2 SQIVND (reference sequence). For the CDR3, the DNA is TGTGCCAGCGAAAGGGACAGGGCGTGGAGCACTGAAGCTTTCTTT. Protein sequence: CASERDRAWSTEAFF.

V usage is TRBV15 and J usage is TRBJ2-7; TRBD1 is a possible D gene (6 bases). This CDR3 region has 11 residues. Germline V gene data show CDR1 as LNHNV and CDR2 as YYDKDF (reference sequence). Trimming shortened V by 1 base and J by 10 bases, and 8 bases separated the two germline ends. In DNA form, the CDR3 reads TGTGCCACCAGCAGAGGACAGGCTCAGTACTTC. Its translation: CATSRGQAQYF.

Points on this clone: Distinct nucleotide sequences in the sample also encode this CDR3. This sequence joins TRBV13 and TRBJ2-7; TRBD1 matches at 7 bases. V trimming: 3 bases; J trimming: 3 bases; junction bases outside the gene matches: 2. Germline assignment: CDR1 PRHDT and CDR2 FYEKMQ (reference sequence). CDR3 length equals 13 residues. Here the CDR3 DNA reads TGTGCCAGCAGCTTGGACAGGAGCTACGAGCAGTACTTC. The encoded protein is CASSLDRSYEQYF.

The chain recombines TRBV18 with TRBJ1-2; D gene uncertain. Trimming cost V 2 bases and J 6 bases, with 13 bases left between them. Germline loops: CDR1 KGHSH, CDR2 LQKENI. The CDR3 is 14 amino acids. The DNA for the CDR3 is TGTGCCAGCTCACCAGAGAGCGGCGGGAATGGCTACACCTTC. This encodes CASSPESGGNGYTF.

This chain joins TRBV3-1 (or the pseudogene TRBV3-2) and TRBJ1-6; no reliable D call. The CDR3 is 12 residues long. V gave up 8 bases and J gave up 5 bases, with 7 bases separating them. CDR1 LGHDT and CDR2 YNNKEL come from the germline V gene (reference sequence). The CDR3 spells CASGRDNSPLHF. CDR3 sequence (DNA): TGTGCCAGCGGGAGGGATAATTCACCCCTCCACTTT.

CDR3 residues: CASSWDYSRYNEQFF. The CDR3 DNA reads as TGTGCCAGTAGTTGGGACTACTCCAGGTACAATGAGCAGTTCTTC. The V and J genes are TRBV19 and TRBJ2-1; the match to TRBD2 covers 7 bases. V gave up 5 bases and J gave up 4 bases; unmatched junction bases: 8. The CDR3 has 15 residues. Germline V gene sequence: CDR1 LNHDA, CDR2 SQIVND (reference sequence).

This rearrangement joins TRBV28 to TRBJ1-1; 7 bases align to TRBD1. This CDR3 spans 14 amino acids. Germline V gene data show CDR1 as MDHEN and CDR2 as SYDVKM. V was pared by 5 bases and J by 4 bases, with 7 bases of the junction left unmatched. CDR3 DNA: TGTGCCAGCAGTCCACCGACAGGGATCACTGAAGCTTTCTTT. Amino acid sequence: CASSPPTGITEAFF.

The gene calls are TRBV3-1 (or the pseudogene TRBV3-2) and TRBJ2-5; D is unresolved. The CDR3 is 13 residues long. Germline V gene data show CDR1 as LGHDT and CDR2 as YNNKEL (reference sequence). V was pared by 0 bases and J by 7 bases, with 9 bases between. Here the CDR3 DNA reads TGTGCCAGCAGCCAAGATCAAACGGGGACCCAGTACTTC. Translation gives CASSQDQTGTQYF.

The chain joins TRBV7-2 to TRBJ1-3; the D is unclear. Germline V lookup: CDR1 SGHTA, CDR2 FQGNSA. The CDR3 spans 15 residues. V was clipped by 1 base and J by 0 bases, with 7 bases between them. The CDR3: CASSLVSSSGNTIYF. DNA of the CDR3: TGTGCCAGCAGCTTAGTCTCGAGCTCTGGAAACACCATATATTTT.

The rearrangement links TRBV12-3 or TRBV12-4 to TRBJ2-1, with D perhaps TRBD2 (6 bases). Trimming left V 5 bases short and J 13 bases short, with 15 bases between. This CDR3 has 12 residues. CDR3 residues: CASSTSSRGQFF. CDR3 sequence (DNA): TGTGCCAGCAGTACCTCATCGCGGGGCCAGTTCTTC.

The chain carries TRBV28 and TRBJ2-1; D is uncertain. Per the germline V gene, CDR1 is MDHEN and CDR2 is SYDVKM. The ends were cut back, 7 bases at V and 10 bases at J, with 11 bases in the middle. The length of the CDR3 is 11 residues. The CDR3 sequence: CASKKTDEQFF. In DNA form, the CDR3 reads TGTGCCAGCAAAAAAACAGACGAGCAGTTCTTC.

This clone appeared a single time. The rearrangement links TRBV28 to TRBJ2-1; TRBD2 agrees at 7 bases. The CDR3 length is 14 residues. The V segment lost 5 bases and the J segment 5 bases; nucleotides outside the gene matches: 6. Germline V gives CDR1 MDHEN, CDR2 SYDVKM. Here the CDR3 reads CASSPPSGNNEQFF. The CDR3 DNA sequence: TGTGCCAGCAGTCCCCCTAGCGGCAACAATGAGCAGTTCTTC.

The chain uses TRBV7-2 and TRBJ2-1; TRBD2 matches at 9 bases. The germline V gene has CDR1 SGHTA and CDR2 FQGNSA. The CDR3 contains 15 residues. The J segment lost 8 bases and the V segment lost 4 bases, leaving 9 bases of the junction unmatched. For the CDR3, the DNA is TGTGCCAGCAGCTCTGGAGGCGGGAGGGGGTATGAGCAGTTCTTC. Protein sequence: CASSSGGGRGYEQFF.

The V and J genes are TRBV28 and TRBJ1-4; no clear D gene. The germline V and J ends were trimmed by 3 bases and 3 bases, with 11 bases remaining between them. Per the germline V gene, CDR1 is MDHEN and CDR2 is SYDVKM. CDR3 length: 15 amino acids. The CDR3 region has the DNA TGTGCCAGCAGTTTTGCGGGAATCTCTAATGAAAAACTGTTTTTT. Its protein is CASSFAGISNEKLFF.

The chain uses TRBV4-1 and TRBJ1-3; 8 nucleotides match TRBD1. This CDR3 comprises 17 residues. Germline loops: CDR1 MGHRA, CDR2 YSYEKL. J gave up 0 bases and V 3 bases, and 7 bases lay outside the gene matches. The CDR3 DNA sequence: TGCGCCAGCAGCCATCCCCAGGGGGCAGCCTCTGGAAACACCATATATTTT. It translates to CASSHPQGAASGNTIYF.

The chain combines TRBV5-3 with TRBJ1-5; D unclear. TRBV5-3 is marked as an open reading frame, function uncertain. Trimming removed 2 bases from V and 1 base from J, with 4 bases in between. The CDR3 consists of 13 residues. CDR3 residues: CARSFRSNQPQHF. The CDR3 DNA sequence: TGTGCCAGAAGCTTTCGGAGCAATCAGCCCCAGCATTTT.

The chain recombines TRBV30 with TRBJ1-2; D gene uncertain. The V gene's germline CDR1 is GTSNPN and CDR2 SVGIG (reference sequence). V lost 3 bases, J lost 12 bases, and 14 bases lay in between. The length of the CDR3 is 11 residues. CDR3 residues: CAWSKERWDTF. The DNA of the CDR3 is TGTGCCTGGAGCAAGGAGAGGTGGGACACCTTC.

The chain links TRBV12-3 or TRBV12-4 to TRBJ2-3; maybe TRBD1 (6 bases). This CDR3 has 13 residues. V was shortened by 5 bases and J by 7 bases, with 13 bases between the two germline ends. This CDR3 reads CASSTQGGHTQYF. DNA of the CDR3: TGTGCCAGCAGTACACAGGGTGGCCATACGCAGTATTTT.

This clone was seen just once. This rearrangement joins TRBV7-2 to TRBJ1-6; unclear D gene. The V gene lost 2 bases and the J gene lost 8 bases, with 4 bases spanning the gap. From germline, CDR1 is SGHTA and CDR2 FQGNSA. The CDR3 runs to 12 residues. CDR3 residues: CASSLYYSPLHF. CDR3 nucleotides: TGTGCCAGCAGCTTATACTATTCACCCCTCCACTTT.

CDR3 region: CASSPLVSTGELFF. The CDR3 DNA reads as TGCGCCAGCTCCCCCCTCGTTAGCACCGGGGAGCTGTTTTTT. The chain combines TRBV5-1 with TRBJ2-2; unclear D gene. Germline CDR1 SGHRS, CDR2 YFSETQ. V lost 7 bases to trimming and J lost 4 bases, with 14 bases between them. There are 14 residues in the CDR3.

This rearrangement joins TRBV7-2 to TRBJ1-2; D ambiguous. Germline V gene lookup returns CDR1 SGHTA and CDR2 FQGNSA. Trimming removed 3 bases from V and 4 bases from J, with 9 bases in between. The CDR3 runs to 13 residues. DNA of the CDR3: TGTGCCAGCAGCTTTGAGGCAGCCTATGGCTACACCTTC. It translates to CASSFEAAYGYTF.

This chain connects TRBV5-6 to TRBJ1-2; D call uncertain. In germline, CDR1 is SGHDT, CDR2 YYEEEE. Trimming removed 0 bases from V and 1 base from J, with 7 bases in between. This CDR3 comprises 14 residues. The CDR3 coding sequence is TGTGCCAGCAGCTTGGTACATCTTAACTATGGCTACACCTTC. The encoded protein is CASSLVHLNYGYTF.

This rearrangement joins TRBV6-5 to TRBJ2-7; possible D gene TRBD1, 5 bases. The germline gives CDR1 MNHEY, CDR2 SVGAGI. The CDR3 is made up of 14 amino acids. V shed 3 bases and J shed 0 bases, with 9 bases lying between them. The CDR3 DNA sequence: TGTGCCAGCAGTTATCAGGGTGACTCCTACGAGCAGTACTTC. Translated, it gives CASSYQGDSYEQYF.

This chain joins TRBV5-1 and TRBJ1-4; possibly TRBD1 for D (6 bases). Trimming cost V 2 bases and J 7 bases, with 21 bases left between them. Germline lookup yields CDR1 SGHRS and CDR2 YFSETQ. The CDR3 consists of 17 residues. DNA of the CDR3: TGCGCCAGCAGCTTAGACAGGAGGTCGGGGTCAGGTGAAAAACTGTTTTTT. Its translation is CASSLDRRSGSGEKLFF.

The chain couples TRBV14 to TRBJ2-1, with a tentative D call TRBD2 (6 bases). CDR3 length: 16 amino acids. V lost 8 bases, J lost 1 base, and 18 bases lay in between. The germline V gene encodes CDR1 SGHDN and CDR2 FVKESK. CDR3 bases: TGTGCCAGCCATAGCGGAAGGAAGGGATCCTACAATGAGCAGTTCTTC. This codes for CASHSGRKGSYNEQFF.

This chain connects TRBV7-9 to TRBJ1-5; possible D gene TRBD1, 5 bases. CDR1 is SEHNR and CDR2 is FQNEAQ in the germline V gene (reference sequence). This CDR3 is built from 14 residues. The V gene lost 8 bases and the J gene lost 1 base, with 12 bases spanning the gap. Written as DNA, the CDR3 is TGTGCCAGCTCCGGACAAAGAAGCAATCAGCCCCAGCATTTT. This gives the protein CASSGQRSNQPQHF.

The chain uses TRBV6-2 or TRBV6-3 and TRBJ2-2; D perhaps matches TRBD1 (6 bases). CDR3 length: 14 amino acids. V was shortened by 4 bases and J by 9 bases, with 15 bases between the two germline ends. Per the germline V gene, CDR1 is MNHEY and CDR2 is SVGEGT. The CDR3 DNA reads TGTGCCAGCAGTTTCCCCCATGGGGGCCGGGAGCTGTTTTTT. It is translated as CASSFPHGGRELFF.

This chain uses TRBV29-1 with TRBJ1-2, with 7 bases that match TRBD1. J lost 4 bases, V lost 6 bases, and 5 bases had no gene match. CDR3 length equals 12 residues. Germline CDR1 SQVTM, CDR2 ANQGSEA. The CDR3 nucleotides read TGCAGCGTGGGACAGATTCGCTATGGCTACACCTTC. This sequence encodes CSVGQIRYGYTF.

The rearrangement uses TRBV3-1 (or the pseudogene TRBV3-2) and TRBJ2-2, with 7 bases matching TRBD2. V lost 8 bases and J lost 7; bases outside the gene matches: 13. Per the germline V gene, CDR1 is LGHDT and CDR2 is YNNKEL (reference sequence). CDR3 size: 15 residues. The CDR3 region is CASGTKTSFGGELFF. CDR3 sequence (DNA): TGTGCCAGCGGGACCAAGACTAGCTTCGGCGGGGAGCTGTTTTTT.

DNA of the CDR3: TGTGCCAGTAGTATGGTACCGGGGAATCAGCCCCAGCATTTT. Translated, it gives CASSMVPGNQPQHF. The chain carries TRBV19 and TRBJ1-5; D gene unclear. Trimming left V 3 bases short and J 4 bases short, with 10 bases between. In germline, CDR1 is LNHDA, CDR2 SQIVND (reference sequence). The CDR3 has 14 residues.